These 13 T cell receptor beta chains were all obtained from the same sample, sequenced in a study of T cell changes during pregnancy in multiple sclerosis (dated by TCRdb to the late 2010s). Receptors were amplified or captured by the immunoSEQ multiplex PCR assay. TCRdb took over this immuneACCESS table, retaining in-frame rearrangements with V and J assigned. Such tables are incomplete; in checked studies, under half of the missing clones stem from an unresolved V gene, and the remainder is unexplained. The sample table records over 55,000 clones; approximately 90% of these occur just once. Clones ranked in the top ten supply approximately 5.3% of the sample. The specimen sequenced was peripheral blood from another person, used as feeder cells. Receptors were obtained from a human donor whose cells served as feeder cells for cultures in a pregnancy study.

The V call is TRBV30, the J call TRBJ2-5, with D maybe TRBD2 (5 bases). The V gene lost 0 bases and the J gene lost 1 base, with 6 bases spanning the gap. CDR1 GTSNPN and CDR2 SVGIG come from the germline V gene (reference sequence). The CDR3 is made up of 13 amino acids. CDR3 region: CAWSVGLQETQYF. Here the CDR3 DNA reads TGTGCCTGGAGTGTAGGACTCCAAGAGACCCAGTACTTC.

The rearrangement uses TRBV2 and TRBJ2-2; 8 bases fit TRBD2. The CDR3 is 14 amino acids. Germline loops: CDR1 SNHLY, CDR2 FYNNEI. V gave up 6 bases and J gave up 6 bases; unmatched junction bases: 6. The CDR3 coding sequence is TGTGCCAGCAGCGGGGGGGAGGTTCCCGGGGAGCTGTTTTTT. Its protein product is CASSGGEVPGELFF.

As regards this clone: Compared with germline, one end of the junction differs, possibly owing to a read error. The V call is TRBV13, the J call TRBJ1-2, with 12 nucleotides matching TRBD1. The CDR3 length is 15 residues. Germline values: CDR1 PRHDT, CDR2 FYEKMQ (reference sequence). The CDR3 sequence: CASSIGTGGDYGYTF. The CDR3 DNA sequence: TGTGCCAGCAGCATAGGGACAGGGGGCGACTATGGCTACACCTTC.

The rearrangement joins TRBV7-2 to TRBJ2-7, with 7 bases matching TRBD1. The germline CDR1 and CDR2 sequences are SGHTA and FQGNSA. The CDR3 is made up of 15 amino acids. V gave up 5 bases and J gave up 2 bases; unmatched junction bases: 9. The CDR3 region is CASSLDPTGTYEQYF. The CDR3, as DNA: TGTGCCAGCAGCCTCGACCCGACAGGGACCTACGAGCAGTACTTC.

The chain employs TRBV19 and TRBJ2-7; possible D gene TRBD2, 5 bases. Germline V gene data show CDR1 as LNHDA and CDR2 as SQIVND (reference sequence). Trimming stripped 1 base from V and 2 bases from J, with 9 bases between. The CDR3 totals 14 residues. The chain's CDR3 is CASSIAGIPYEQYF. In DNA, the CDR3 is TGTGCCAGTAGTATAGCCGGGATTCCCTACGAGCAGTACTTC.

The V gene is TRBV11-1, the J gene TRBJ2-1; 14 bases are shared with TRBD2. Germline values: CDR1 SGHAT, CDR2 FQDESV (reference sequence). The CDR3 is 15 residues long. V lost 7 bases, J lost 6 bases, and 5 bases stayed unmatched. In nucleotides, the CDR3 is TGTGCCAGCACCTTGACTAGCGGGAGGGCCAATGAGCAGTTCTTC. Translation gives CASTLTSGRANEQFF.

The table lists this clone with a count of one. The gene calls are TRBV5-4 and TRBJ2-3, with a tentative D call TRBD2 (6 bases). Germline CDR1 is SGHNT and CDR2 is YYREEE (reference sequence). The CDR3 sequence is 16 residues long. V dropped 2 bases and J dropped 3 bases, with 16 bases sitting between them. The DNA for the CDR3 is TGTGCCAGCAGCTTACTCACCCACGGGGGTACAGATACGCAGTATTTT. This gives the protein CASSLLTHGGTDTQYF.

CDR3: CASRGQGYTEAFF. CDR3 sequence (DNA): TGTGCCAGCAGGGGACAGGGTTACACTGAAGCTTTCTTT. This chain links TRBV14 with TRBJ1-1, with TRBD1 matching over 9 bases. The germline gives CDR1 SGHDN, CDR2 FVKESK. The CDR3 totals 13 residues. After removal of 6 bases from V and 3 bases from J, the junction contained 2 bases not matched to a gene.

This chain links TRBV29-1 with TRBJ2-3, with D possibly TRBD2 on 5 matching bases. CDR3 length: 13 residues. Germline V gene data show CDR1 as SQVTM and CDR2 as ANQGSEA. The germline V and J ends were trimmed by 8 bases and 4 bases, with 16 bases remaining between them. The CDR3 sequence is CSSVGSGPDTQYF. In nucleotides, the CDR3 is TGCAGCTCCGTAGGGAGTGGTCCAGATACGCAGTATTTT.

The chain joins TRBV19 to TRBJ2-3; a weak D match, TRBD1 (6 bases). V dropped 4 bases and J dropped 4 bases, with 12 bases sitting between them. There are 14 residues in the CDR3. Germline V gene lookup returns CDR1 LNHDA and CDR2 SQIVND (reference sequence). The CDR3 DNA reads TGTGCCAGTAGTAGAACAGGGTTCGCAGATACGCAGTATTTT. Translation gives CASSRTGFADTQYF.

This chain joins TRBV29-1 and TRBJ1-1; D ambiguous. Trimming stripped 5 bases from V and 3 bases from J, with 10 bases between. CDR3 length: 12 amino acids. The V gene's germline CDR1 is SQVTM and CDR2 ANQGSEA. The CDR3 sequence: CSVLSRYTEAFF. The DNA of the CDR3 is TGCAGCGTTCTCTCCAGGTACACTGAAGCTTTCTTT. The entire variable domain, with the rest obtained from reference TRBV29-1 and TRBJ1-1, is as follows: SAVISQKPSRDICQRGTSLTIQCQVDSQVTMMFWYRQQPGQSLTLIATANQGSEATYESGFVIDKFPISRPNLTFSTLTVSNMSPEDSSIYLCSVLSRYTEAFFGQGTRLTVV.

The chain links TRBV7-2 to TRBJ1-5; TRBD1 agrees at 8 bases. With 5 bases clipped from V and 2 bases from J, the junction kept 2 bases outside the gene matches. The germline V gene has CDR1 SGHTA and CDR2 FQGNSA. This CDR3 has 14 amino acids. The CDR3 nucleotides are TGTGCCAGCAGCGGACAGGGTCGCAATCAGCCCCAGCATTTT. Protein product: CASSGQGRNQPQHF.

This clone was found a few times. The chain joins TRBV18 to TRBJ1-2; D unresolved. V was pared by 3 bases and J by 4 bases, with 15 bases between. CDR1 and CDR2 from the germline V gene are KGHSH and LQKENI. CDR3 length: 15 residues. DNA of the CDR3: TGTGCCAGCTCACCTTCAGCGCTGATCGGCTATGGCTACACCTTC. Its translation is CASSPSALIGYGYTF.